The subject of this entry is one TCR beta chain. This sample is part of a study of T-cell reconstitution after alpha-beta-depleted transplantation in children. V lost 2 bases, J lost 3 bases, and 11 bases lay in between. The CDR3 covers 15 residues. Germline CDR1 is LNHDA and CDR2 is SQIVND (reference sequence). Researchers prepared the TCRbeta library using unique molecular identifiers, the study reports. TCRdb itself ran the PCR reads through MiXCR, one entry per CDR3 protein. Of 200,000 to 300,000 distinct CDR3 sequences detected, more than 10% appear once; the ten largest clones hold around 2.8%. This TCR came from a human donor who donated a stem cell graft to a child with acute lymphoblastic leukemia. The rearrangement links TRBV19 to TRBJ2-4; possible D gene TRBD1, 5 bases. The material was PBMCs from the stem cell graft donor, obtained from the stem cell graft. For the CDR3, the DNA is TGTGCCAGTAGTATAAGTAGGGGATTCAAAAACATTCAGTACTTC. It codes for CASSISRGFKNIQYF. The full variable domain, its missing parts supplied by reference TRBV19 and TRBJ2-4, is DGGITQSPKYLFRKEGQNVTLSCEQNLNHDAMYWYRQDPGQGLRLIYYSQIVNDFQKGDIAEGYSVSREKKESFPLTVTSAQKNPTAFYLCASSISRGFKNIQYFGAGTRLSVL.